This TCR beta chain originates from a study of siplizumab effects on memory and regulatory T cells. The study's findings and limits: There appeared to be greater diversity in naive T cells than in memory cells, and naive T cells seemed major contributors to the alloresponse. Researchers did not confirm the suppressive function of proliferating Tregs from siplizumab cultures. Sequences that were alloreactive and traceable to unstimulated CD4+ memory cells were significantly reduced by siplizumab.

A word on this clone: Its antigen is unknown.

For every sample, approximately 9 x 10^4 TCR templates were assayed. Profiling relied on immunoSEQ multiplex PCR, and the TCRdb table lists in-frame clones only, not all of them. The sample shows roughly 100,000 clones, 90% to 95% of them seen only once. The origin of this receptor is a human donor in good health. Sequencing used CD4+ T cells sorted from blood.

The CDR3 protein is CASSRLQGGYNQPQHF. The CDR3 region has the DNA TGTGCCAGCAGTCGACTACAGGGAGGGTACAATCAGCCCCAGCATTTT. This chain joins TRBV28 and TRBJ1-5; D possibly corresponds to TRBD1 (6 bases). Looked up from germline, CDR1 is MDHEN and CDR2 is SYDVKM. This CDR3 comprises 16 residues. V was cut by 5 bases and J by 3 bases, with 17 bases left in between.